The rows below give T cell receptor beta chains drawn from one sample of a study of T cell repertoires in cytomegalovirus infection. MiXCR was run by TCRdb on the reads, yielding one entry per CDR3 protein. The sample holds roughly 990,000 distinct CDR3 sequences, around a third seen once. Their antigens are not known. The source material was cultured CD8+ T cells from PBMCs, sampled from culture after CMV antigen stimulation. These receptors all come from a human donor in good health (CMV status not recorded). Some clones in this sample may be carry-over from other donors' samples. The CDR3 runs from the conserved cysteine through the conserved F or W.

TRBV10-3	TRBJ1-5	CAISEGSTSNQPQHF
TRBV29-1	TRBJ1-2	CSVEDYRDDGYTF
TRBV6-5	TRBJ2-1	CASRGRGHSYNEQFF
TRBV6-9	TRBJ1-5	CASSPLWDRVISNQPQHF
TRBV6-1	TRBJ1-1	CAARRNTEAFF
TRBV6-6	TRBJ2-2	CASSYLSGGDTGELFF
TRBV6-1	TRBJ2-1	CASSYWALENYNEQFF
TRBV6-1	TRBJ2-5	CAHGAPPQETQYF
TRBV7-9	TRBJ2-2	CANSLGGLGTGELFF
TRBV12-3/TRBV12-4	TRBJ2-2	CASSFLTGGAFLIDTGELFF
TRBV7-4	TRBJ2-2	CASSLGGTVRLSQRGADTGELFF
TRBV4-3	TRBJ2-5	CASSQSGTDQETQYF
TRBV12-3/TRBV12-4	TRBJ1-5	CASTLGQGVLSNQPQHF
TRBV27	TRBJ1-4	CASSSGTVGGEKLFF
TRBV7-9	TRBJ2-2	CASSASGTGMHGELFF
TRBV5-1	TRBJ2-5	CASSLAGKIQETQYF
TRBV10-3	TRBJ1-3	CAISEDGGPGNTIYF
TRBV25-1	TRBJ1-6	CASSEYGGPGNSPLHF
TRBV4-2	TRBJ2-2	CASSPFAGGGGGELFF
TRBV7-9	TRBJ1-6	CASSPLQGINSPLHF
TRBV19	TRBJ2-4	CASSLTLKAKNIQYF
TRBV29-1	TRBJ1-2	CSGSARETNYGYTF